One sample yielded the 11 T cell receptor beta chains listed below, sequenced in a study of T-cell memory formation after mild COVID-19. TCRdb reprocessed the 5' RACE reads with MiXCR, giving one entry per CDR3 protein. The sample carries more than 250,000 distinct CDR3 sequences, 15% to 20% recorded once. Source material: PBMCs or a T cell subset sorted from them (not recorded which). The source is a man aged 18 to 30 who had mild COVID-19 (a few samples of this study predate the infection). Cell type and time point are not known.

The chain joins TRBV25-1 to TRBJ2-3; 9 nucleotides align to TRBD1. The germline gives CDR1 MGHDK, CDR2 SYGVNS. J gave up 2 bases and V 2 bases, and 8 bases lay outside the gene matches. The CDR3 length is 17 residues. The CDR3: CASSELPGQGNTDTQYF. DNA for the CDR3: TGTGCCAGCAGTGAACTACCGGGACAGGGTAACACAGATACGCAGTATTTT.

The chain carries TRBV30 and TRBJ1-6; 11 bases align to TRBD1. Trimming took 8 bases from V and 14 from J; bases not matched to a gene: 5. This CDR3 contains 11 residues. Per germline, CDR1 GTSNPN and CDR2 SVGIG (reference sequence). CDR3 sequence: CAGGTGGALHF. The CDR3 DNA reads as TGTGCCGGCGGGACAGGGGGGGCCCTCCACTTT.

J is TRBJ2-7 and V is TRBV6-5; TRBD2 might be the D (5 bases). This CDR3 is 15 amino acids long. V was pared by 0 bases and J by 2 bases, with 11 bases between. Germline CDR1 MNHEY, CDR2 SVGAGI. CDR3 protein: CASSYSGAVPYEQYF. CDR3 DNA: TGTGCCAGCAGTTACTCTGGAGCGGTCCCCTACGAGCAGTACTTC.

CDR3 amino acids: CATRRGTGENTEAFF. Written as DNA, the CDR3 is TGTGCCACCCGGAGGGGGACAGGGGAGAACACTGAAGCTTTCTTT. This chain joins TRBV7-8 and TRBJ1-1; TRBD1 matches at 10 bases. V shed 10 bases, J shed 1 base, and the junction held 9 bases outside the gene matches. Germline values: CDR1 SGHVS, CDR2 FQNEAQ. The CDR3 has 15 residues.

This clonotype was recorded a few times. The chain links TRBV12-3 or TRBV12-4 to TRBJ2-3; D not certain. V shed 7 bases and J shed 1 base, with 9 bases lying between them. There are 13 residues in the CDR3. The CDR3 loop reads CASTLARTDTQYF. The CDR3 region has the DNA TGTGCCAGCACCCTGGCCCGCACAGATACGCAGTATTTT.

The chain links TRBV28 to TRBJ1-2, with D unresolved. Germline V gene sequence: CDR1 MDHEN, CDR2 SYDVKM. The CDR3 contains 14 residues. Deletions cut 3 bases from V and 5 bases from J, with 13 bases between. CDR3 DNA: TGTGCCAGCAGTTTTGCGTCGGAGTCTTATGGCTACACCTTC. It codes for CASSFASESYGYTF.

V is TRBV6-1 and J is TRBJ2-7; D is possibly TRBD1 (6 bases). From germline, CDR1 is MNHNS and CDR2 SASEGT. This CDR3 region has 15 residues. V shed 2 bases and J shed 3 bases, with 14 bases lying between them. DNA of the CDR3: TGTGCCAGCAGTGAATTGGCAGGGGAGTACTACGAGCAGTACGTC. Amino acids: CASSELAGEYYEQYV.

This chain links TRBV25-1 with TRBJ1-4; D call uncertain. V was shortened by 7 bases and J by 5 bases, with 11 bases between the two germline ends. Germline lookup yields CDR1 MGHDK and CDR2 SYGVNS. The CDR3 has 13 residues. CDR3: CASNARLNEKLFF. CDR3 nucleotide sequence: TGTGCCAGCAATGCACGGCTAAATGAAAAACTGTTTTTT.

This chain connects TRBV12-3 or TRBV12-4 to TRBJ2-3; D might be TRBD1 (5 bases). The CDR3 is made up of 16 amino acids. The germline V and J ends were trimmed by 2 bases and 2 bases, with 14 bases remaining between them. The CDR3 loop is CASSLIQGRLTDTQYF. For the CDR3, the DNA is TGTGCCAGCAGTTTAATCCAGGGCCGCCTCACAGATACGCAGTATTTT.

The chain couples TRBV28 to TRBJ2-7; a possible D gene is TRBD1 (5 bases). The CDR3 runs 16 residues. CDR1 MDHEN and CDR2 SYDVKM come from the germline V gene. V was clipped by 3 bases and J by 1 base, with 16 bases between them. This chain's CDR3 is CASSFPTGSSSYEQYV. The CDR3 DNA reads as TGTGCCAGCAGTTTCCCCACAGGATCCTCTTCCTACGAGCAGTACGTC.

This clonotype was detected many times. This sequence joins TRBV7-9 and TRBJ1-1; D is ambiguous. The V end lost 2 bases, the J end lost 7 bases, and 17 bases lay between the germline ends. The CDR3 extends over 15 amino acids. The V gene's germline CDR1 is SEHNR and CDR2 FQNEAQ (reference sequence). The CDR3 region has the DNA TGTGCCAGCAGCTTAAGTCCGCGGACTGTCAGTGAAGCTTTCTTT. It specifies CASSLSPRTVSEAFF.